These T cell receptor beta chains were read from a single sample in a study of shared clonotypes between healthy human individuals. Data came from immunoSEQ multiplex PCR; TCRdb stores just in-frame clones and leaves some out. The sample carries 2 million to 2.5 million clones, under 95% recorded once. Material for sequencing was naive CD4+ T cells from PBMCs. All receptors come from a man between 18 and 29 years old in good health. Some clones in this sample may be carry-over from other donors' samples. The CDR3 runs from the conserved cysteine through the conserved F or W. Fields, in order: V gene, J gene, D gene, clone size, CDR3 protein, CDR3 DNA. The D gene is left open where the match is weak. The size field is filled for only some rows; it gives once, few, many or a size class.

TRBV30	TRBJ1-1	TRBD1	.	CAWRHPGTGGFNEAFF	TGTGCCTGGAGACACCCGGGGACAGGGGGATTTAATGAAGCTTTCTTT
TRBV7-3	TRBJ2-1	.	.	CASSLLGSSYNEQFF	TGTGCCAGCAGCTTACTTGGGAGCTCCTACAATGAGCAGTTCTTC
TRBV7-2	TRBJ1-2	.	.	CASSLTASDYGYTF	TGTGCCAGCAGCTTAACGGCAAGTGATTATGGCTACACCTTC
TRBV7-2	TRBJ2-1	TRBD2	.	CASSLGGRTGEQFF	TGTGCCAGCAGCTTGGGCGGGAGGACGGGTGAGCAGTTCTTC
TRBV5-1	TRBJ2-1	.	.	CASSSSGPHYNEQFF	TGCGCCAGCAGCTCGTCGGGACCACACTACAATGAGCAGTTCTTC
TRBV25-1	TRBJ2-2	.	.	CASTHRELFF	TGTGCCAGCACGCATAGGGAGCTGTTTTTT
TRBV11-1	TRBJ1-4	.	.	CASSVSGTTNEKLFF	TGTGCCAGCAGCGTTTCAGGAACAACTAATGAAAAACTGTTTTTT
TRBV7-2	TRBJ1-4	.	.	CASSRAIGPIEKLFF	TGTGCCAGCAGCCGGGCGATAGGCCCTATCGAAAAACTGTTTTTT
TRBV9	TRBJ1-5	.	.	CASSVATGPGPQHF	TGTGCCAGCAGCGTAGCGACAGGCCCAGGGCCCCAGCATTTT
TRBV9	TRBJ2-2	TRBD2	.	CASSVRGPEGSGRDTGELFF	TGTGCCAGCAGCGTAAGAGGCCCAGAGGGTAGCGGGAGAGACACCGGGGAGCTGTTTTTT
TRBV5-4	TRBJ2-5	.	.	CASSLLDSDRKTQYF	TGTGCCAGCAGCTTGTTGGACTCCGACAGAAAGACCCAGTACTTC
TRBV30	TRBJ1-2	TRBD1	.	CAWSSGTGTSYYGYTF	TGTGCCTGGAGTAGCGGGACAGGAACGAGTTACTATGGCTACACCTTC
TRBV5-1	TRBJ2-3	TRBD2	.	CASSLLAGRGTDTQYF	TGCGCCAGCAGCTTACTAGCGGGACGGGGCACAGATACGCAGTATTTT
TRBV28	TRBJ1-1	.	.	CASSLPSPRGTEAFF	TGTGCCAGCAGTTTGCCGTCTCCGCGGGGAACTGAAGCTTTCTTT
TRBV28	TRBJ2-7	TRBD2	.	CASSNLGTSGNRQYF	TGTGCCAGCAGCAACCTCGGGACTAGCGGGAACCGGCAGTACTTC
TRBV19	TRBJ1-2	.	.	CASSIVNSRYGYTF	TGTGCCAGTAGTATAGTGAACAGTAGATATGGCTACACCTTC
TRBV28	TRBJ2-7	TRBD2	.	CASTSVGRAPYEQYF	TGTGCCAGCACTTCCGTCGGGAGGGCCCCCTACGAGCAGTACTTC
TRBV5-1	TRBJ2-3	TRBD1	once	CASSLRTGDTDTQYF	TGCGCCAGCAGCCTTCGGACAGGAGACACAGATACGCAGTATTTT
TRBV5-1	TRBJ2-1	TRBD2	.	CASSLLAGAYNEQFF	TGCGCCAGCAGCTTACTAGCGGGAGCCTACAATGAGCAGTTCTTC
TRBV11-3	TRBJ2-7	TRBD1	.	CASSFDRGREQYF	TGTGCCAGCAGCTTCGACAGGGGGCGCGAGCAGTACTTC
TRBV5-4	TRBJ2-5	TRBD2	.	CASSLGLAGPQETQYF	TGTGCCAGCAGCCTAGGACTAGCGGGGCCACAAGAGACCCAGTACTTC
TRBV11-2	TRBJ2-7	.	.	CASSLTRIGYEQYF	TGTGCCAGCAGCCTCACCCGGATCGGATACGAGCAGTACTTC
TRBV5-4	TRBJ1-2	.	.	CASSQREADYGYTF	TGTGCCAGCAGCCAACGGGAGGCGGACTATGGCTACACCTTC
TRBV5-5	TRBJ2-2	.	.	CASSLATATGELFF	TGTGCCAGCAGCTTGGCGACAGCTACCGGGGAGCTGTTTTTT
TRBV28	TRBJ2-1	TRBD2	.	CASSAGGVPNEQFF	TGTGCCAGCAGTGCGGGAGGGGTTCCGAATGAGCAGTTCTTC
TRBV7-2	TRBJ2-5	TRBD1	.	CASSFIRDSRQETQYF	TGTGCCAGCAGCTTTATCCGGGACAGCCGCCAAGAGACCCAGTACTTC
TRBV11-2	TRBJ2-1	TRBD2	.	CASSLVAGDSDEQFF	TGTGCCAGCAGCTTGGTAGCGGGAGATAGCGATGAGCAGTTCTTC
TRBV2	TRBJ1-2	.	.	CASSENGDINYGYTF	TGTGCCAGCAGTGAAAACGGAGACATAAACTATGGCTACACCTTC
TRBV19	TRBJ2-6	.	.	CASSVSGANVLTF	TGTGCCAGTAGCGTGTCTGGGGCCAACGTCCTGACTTTC
TRBV19	TRBJ1-1	.	.	CASSRRTQGNTEAFF	TGTGCCAGTAGTAGGCGGACACAGGGAAACACTGAAGCTTTCTTT
TRBV28	TRBJ2-5	TRBD1	.	CASSWTPGTGGETQYF	TGTGCCAGCAGTTGGACCCCCGGGACAGGGGGAGAGACCCAGTACTTC
TRBV29-1	TRBJ2-1	TRBD2	.	CSVGGRALINEQFF	TGCAGCGTCGGCGGGAGGGCCTTAATCAATGAGCAGTTCTTC
TRBV21-1	TRBJ1-2	.	.	CASTGKGYGYTF	TGTGCCAGCACCGGGAAAGGTTATGGCTACACCTTC
TRBV7-3	TRBJ1-4	.	.	CASSFDRINEKLFF	TGTGCCAGCAGCTTTGACAGGATAAATGAAAAACTGTTTTTT
TRBV6-1	TRBJ2-7	.	once	CASSNRARDEQYF	TGTGCCAGCAGTAACAGAGCCAGGGACGAGCAGTACTTC
TRBV19	TRBJ1-1	.	.	CASISWGSNTEAFF	TGTGCCAGTATCTCGTGGGGCAGTAACACTGAAGCTTTCTTT
TRBV4-1	TRBJ2-2	TRBD1	.	CASSQSLLTGSAGELFF	TGCGCCAGCAGCCAATCTCTGTTGACAGGGTCCGCCGGGGAGCTGTTTTTT
TRBV21-1	TRBJ1-1	.	.	CASHGGGTEAFF	TGTGCCAGTCACGGAGGGGGAACTGAAGCTTTCTTT
TRBV4-1	TRBJ1-5	TRBD1	.	CASSQITGGNNQPQHF	TGCGCCAGCAGCCAGATTACAGGGGGTAACAATCAGCCCCAGCATTTT
TRBV9	TRBJ2-7	.	once	CASSPRGGGEQYF	TGTGCCAGCAGCCCCAGAGGAGGAGGGGAGCAGTACTTC
TRBV15	TRBJ2-7	TRBD2	.	CATSRASGAHYEQYF	TGTGCCACCAGCAGGGCTAGCGGGGCCCACTACGAGCAGTACTTC
TRBV4-1	TRBJ1-5	.	.	CASSPNQGMWDNQPQHF	TGCGCCAGCAGCCCGAACCAAGGGATGTGGGACAATCAGCCCCAGCATTTT
TRBV5-1	TRBJ2-2	.	.	CASSPSGTAPNGELFF	TGCGCCAGCAGCCCATCCGGGACGGCCCCCAACGGGGAGCTGTTTTTT
TRBV19	TRBJ1-5	.	.	CASSPREGSWQPQHF	TGTGCCAGTAGTCCCAGGGAGGGCTCATGGCAGCCCCAGCATTTT
TRBV5-1	TRBJ2-3	TRBD2	.	CASGREGSTDTQYF	TGCGCCAGCGGGCGGGAGGGTAGCACAGATACGCAGTATTTT
TRBV7-8	TRBJ2-2	TRBD1	.	CASSILDRVRTGELFF	TGTGCCAGCAGCATCTTGGACAGGGTTCGAACCGGGGAGCTGTTTTTT
TRBV5-1	TRBJ2-7	TRBD1	.	CASSSATGGPYEQYF	TGCGCCAGCAGCTCCGCGACAGGGGGGCCTTACGAGCAGTACTTC
TRBV25-1	TRBJ1-5	.	.	CASSSKTLYNQPQHF	TGTGCCAGCAGTTCAAAGACCCTTTACAATCAGCCCCAGCATTTT
TRBV2	TRBJ2-7	.	.	CAIEGPGAYEQYF	TGTGCCATCGAAGGACCGGGGGCCTACGAGCAGTACTTC
TRBV19	TRBJ1-5	TRBD1	.	CASTGTGVRGGQPQHF	TGTGCCAGCACCGGGACAGGGGTCCGCGGTGGACAGCCCCAGCATTTT
TRBV5-1	TRBJ2-2	.	.	CASSLGSGELFF	TGCGCCAGCAGCTTGGGTTCCGGGGAGCTGTTTTTT
TRBV27	TRBJ1-4	.	.	CASSLGGAWDEKLFF	TGTGCCAGCAGTTTAGGCGGGGCGTGGGATGAAAAACTGTTTTTT
TRBV18	TRBJ2-3	.	.	CASSPLDPSTDTQYF	TGTGCCAGCTCACCACTAGATCCTAGCACAGATACGCAGTATTTT
TRBV6-1	TRBJ2-7	.	.	CASKRTGYEQYF	TGTGCCAGCAAGCGTACCGGGTACGAGCAGTACTTC